Given below is one TCR beta chain in context. This specimen comes from a study of technical replicates of blood from a few donors. This CDR3 contains 16 residues. Germline CDR1 and CDR2: LNHDA and SQIVND (reference sequence). Trimming took 1 base from V and 9 from J, leaving 16 bases between them. Assay: immunoSEQ multiplex PCR; the TCRdb copy retains only in-frame clones and omits some. This sample yields tens of thousands of clones, of which around nine tenths are seen a single time; around 4.6% belongs to the top ten. The sequence came from a human donor in good health. Some clones in this sample may be carry-over from other donors' samples. The sample was PBMCs. This chain uses TRBV19 with TRBJ1-6; D perhaps matches TRBD1 (5 bases). The CDR3 DNA reads TGTGCCAGTAGTATAGCCGGCGGCGGGGGAATTTCACCCCTCCACTTT. Its translation is CASSIAGGGGISPLHF.